These 28 T cell receptor beta chains share one sample of origin, sequenced in a study of blood T cell repertoires in COVID-19. Only in-frame clones appear in the TCRdb table, and some are missing; sequencing was by immunoSEQ multiplex PCR. Of approximately 300,000 clones listed, 85% are singletons. The specimen sequenced was PBMCs or T cells enriched from blood (not recorded which). The receptor source for this set is a woman aged 30 to 39 who had been exposed to COVID-19.

This clone was seen more than once but under ten times. The chain couples TRBV4-2 to TRBJ2-1; 11 nucleotides line up with TRBD2. With V trimmed by 4 bases and J by 3 bases, 2 bases remained unmatched. Per germline, CDR1 LGHNA and CDR2 YNFKEQ. There are 15 residues in the CDR3. CDR3 amino acids: CASSPLAGGYNEQFF. The CDR3 DNA follows: TGTGCCAGCAGCCCCCTAGCGGGGGGCTACAATGAGCAGTTCTTC.

This rearrangement joins TRBV18 to TRBJ2-7; 9 nucleotides align to TRBD1. Losses at the gene ends were 2 bases for V and 5 bases for J; bases not matched to a gene: 7. The germline gives CDR1 KGHSH, CDR2 LQKENI. The CDR3 is made up of 15 amino acids. CDR3 nucleotides: TGTGCCAGCTCACCATACGGGACAGGGTCCGACGAGCAGTACTTC. Residues: CASSPYGTGSDEQYF.

This clone was seen more than once but under ten times. The rearrangement uses TRBV9 and TRBJ1-3, with 9 bases matching TRBD1. This CDR3 is 16 amino acids long. The V gene's germline CDR1 is SGDLS and CDR2 YYNGEE. Losses at the gene ends were 4 bases for V and 0 bases for J; bases not matched to a gene: 5. This chain's CDR3 is CASSTGQGSSGNTIYF. CDR3 sequence (DNA): TGTGCCAGCAGCACCGGACAGGGGAGCTCTGGAAACACCATATATTTT.

The chain links TRBV3-1 (or the pseudogene TRBV3-2) to TRBJ2-1; 9 bases agree with TRBD1. J was trimmed by 10 bases and V by 4 bases; bases with no gene match: 8. Germline CDR1 and CDR2: LGHDT and YNNKEL (reference sequence). The CDR3 totals 14 residues. DNA of the CDR3: TGTGCCAGCAGCCGTACAGGGGGCGCGGGGGAGCAGTTCTTC. Protein product: CASSRTGGAGEQFF.

The chain combines TRBV11-1 with TRBJ2-1, with 10 nucleotides matching TRBD2. The CDR3 has 17 amino acids. V dropped 0 bases and J dropped 8; count of bases not matched to a gene: 10. Per the germline V gene, CDR1 is SGHAT and CDR2 is FQDESV (reference sequence). CDR3 DNA sequence: TGTGCCAGCAGCTTAGCATCGGCTAGCGGGAGCGGCCATGAGCAGTTCTTC. Amino acids: CASSLASASGSGHEQFF. Drawing the rest from reference TRBV11-1 and TRBJ2-1, the complete variable domain is EAEVAQSPRYKITEKSQAVAFWCDPISGHATLYWYRQILGQGPELLVQFQDESVVDDSQLPKDRFSAERLKGVDSTLKIQPAELGDSAMYLCASSLASASGSGHEQFFGPGTRLTVL.

The gene calls are TRBV29-1 and TRBJ1-2, with D perhaps TRBD1 (6 bases). Germline values: CDR1 SQVTM, CDR2 ANQGSEA. The CDR3 extends over 12 amino acids. V was clipped by 4 bases and J by 5 bases, with 11 bases between them. The CDR3 region is CSVADSGYGYTF. Here the CDR3 DNA reads TGCAGCGTTGCGGACAGTGGATATGGCTACACCTTC. The variable domain in full, completed from reference TRBV29-1 and TRBJ1-2, reads SAVISQKPSRDICQRGTSLTIQCQVDSQVTMMFWYRQQPGQSLTLIATANQGSEATYESGFVIDKFPISRPNLTFSTLTVSNMSPEDSSIYLCSVADSGYGYTFGSGTRLTVV.

This chain connects TRBV15 to TRBJ1-5, with D unresolved. V gave up 0 bases and J gave up 0 bases, with 12 bases separating them. Per germline, CDR1 LNHNV and CDR2 YYDKDF (reference sequence). CDR3 length equals 17 residues. CDR3 loop: CATSRDRSDYSNQPQHF. In DNA form, the CDR3 reads TGTGCCACCAGCAGAGATAGGTCCGACTATAGCAATCAGCCCCAGCATTTT.

The CDR3 DNA reads as TGCGCCAGCAGCTGGAGGGCTAGCGGGAGTTACGAGCAGTACTTC. As protein: CASSWRASGSYEQYF. This sequence joins TRBV5-1 and TRBJ2-7; 10 positions match TRBD2. The V gene's germline CDR1 is SGHRS and CDR2 YFSETQ. CDR3 size: 15 residues. Trimming at V came to 3 bases and at J to 4 bases, leaving 7 bases not matched to a gene.

This chain uses TRBV28 with TRBJ1-5; 8 positions agree with TRBD1. CDR3 length equals 18 residues. Germline CDR1 and CDR2: MDHEN and SYDVKM. V dropped 7 bases and J dropped 0; count of bases not matched to a gene: 14. CDR3 in DNA: TGTGCCAGCATTGAACACAGGGGGGAAACTTATAGCAATCAGCCCCAGCATTTT. It specifies CASIEHRGETYSNQPQHF.

This clone was picked up a small number of times. The genes are TRBV18 and TRBJ1-4, with D possibly TRBD1 on 5 matching bases. With 2 bases removed from V and 3 bases from J, the gap between germline ends came to 10 bases. This CDR3 is built from 15 residues. CDR1 is KGHSH and CDR2 is LQKENI in the germline V gene. The CDR3 sequence: CASSPIQGANEKLFF. The CDR3 nucleotides are TGTGCCAGCTCACCAATTCAGGGTGCTAATGAAAAACTGTTTTTT. Drawing the rest from reference TRBV18 and TRBJ1-4, the complete variable domain is NAGVMQNPRHLVRRRGQEARLRCSPMKGHSHVYWYRQLPEEGLKFMVYLQKENIIDESGMPKERFSAEFPKEGPSILRIQQVVRGDSAAYFCASSPIQGANEKLFFGSGTQLSVL.

The V gene is TRBV28, the J gene TRBJ2-1, with 7 bases fitting TRBD2. J gave up 5 bases and V 6 bases, and 13 bases lay outside the gene matches. Germline CDR1 is MDHEN and CDR2 is SYDVKM. The CDR3 spans 16 residues. The CDR3 DNA reads as TGTGCCAGCAGACCGTACGGCGGGGGACCTAACAATGAGCAGTTCTTC. This sequence encodes CASRPYGGGPNNEQFF.

The sample holds a few counts of this clone. The chain uses TRBV5-1 and TRBJ1-1; 8 nucleotides line up with TRBD1. With V trimmed by 4 bases and J by 4 bases, 9 bases remained unmatched. Germline V gene sequence: CDR1 SGHRS, CDR2 YFSETQ. The CDR3 covers 15 residues. CDR3 sequence (DNA): TGCGCCAGCAGCGGCGCGACAGGGGTGGTCACTGAAGCTTTCTTT. This codes for CASSGATGVVTEAFF.

This chain links TRBV19 with TRBJ2-5; weak D call: TRBD2 (6 bases). There are 13 residues in the CDR3. The V and J ends lost 9 bases and 5 bases respectively, with 16 bases between them. Germline CDR1 reads LNHDA; CDR2 reads SQIVND (reference sequence). CDR3 amino acids: CASRDSRRETQYF. Here the CDR3 DNA reads TGTGCCAGCCGGGACTCCCGGCGGGAGACCCAGTACTTC.

V and J are TRBV4-1 and TRBJ1-5; D is uncertain. This CDR3 contains 13 residues. Trimming shortened V by 1 base and J by 3 bases, and 4 bases separated the two germline ends. The germline gives CDR1 MGHRA, CDR2 YSYEKL. The CDR3 sequence is CASSQVNNQPQHF. In nucleotides, the CDR3 is TGCGCCAGCAGCCAAGTAAACAATCAGCCCCAGCATTTT.

The chain joins TRBV5-1 to TRBJ2-3, with TRBD2 matching 10 bases. Germline loops: CDR1 SGHRS, CDR2 YFSETQ. Losses at the gene ends were 4 bases for V and 14 bases for J; bases not matched to a gene: 10. The CDR3 has 13 residues. This chain's CDR3 is CASSTPLAGDPYF. In DNA, the CDR3 is TGCGCCAGCAGCACCCCCCTAGCGGGAGATCCGTATTTT.

The V call is TRBV7-2, the J call TRBJ2-3; 16 bases line up with TRBD2. The CDR3 spans 18 residues. V lost 5 bases to trimming and J lost 0 bases; unmatched junction nucleotides: 5. Germline lookup yields CDR1 SGHTA and CDR2 FQGNSA. This CDR3 is CASSPGTSGGASTDTQYF. DNA for the CDR3: TGTGCCAGCAGCCCCGGGACTAGCGGGGGGGCTAGCACAGATACGCAGTATTTT.

V is TRBV11-2 and J is TRBJ2-2; D is unresolved. Deletions cut 0 bases from V and 6 bases from J, with 11 bases between. The CDR3 extends over 15 amino acids. Germline V gives CDR1 SGHAT, CDR2 FQNNGV. In DNA, the CDR3 is TGTGCCAGCAGCTTAGAGTGGGCAGTACCCGGGGAGCTGTTTTTT. Translating it yields CASSLEWAVPGELFF.

J is TRBJ2-5 and V is TRBV10-3, with D tentatively TRBD2 (6 bases). V lost 3 bases, J lost 4 bases, and 15 bases lay in between. The CDR3 has 15 amino acids. Germline V lookup: CDR1 ENHRY, CDR2 SYGVKD. CDR3 sequence reads: CAISEGTSRGETQYF. The CDR3 coding sequence is TGTGCCATCAGTGAAGGGACTTCTCGGGGAGAGACCCAGTACTTC.

In this sample, this clone turned up once. The CDR3 region is CASSEVPSSGYLIV. The CDR3 nucleotides read TGTGCCAGCAGTGAAGTACCTTCTTCCGGGTATTTGATTGTC. J is TRBJ2-7 and V is TRBV6-1; no reliable D call. Germline V lookup: CDR1 MNHNS, CDR2 SASEGT. The CDR3 consists of 14 residues.

The chain links TRBV9 to TRBJ1-3, with 7 bases identical to TRBD1. Trimming cost V 4 bases and J 2 bases; bases outside gene matches: 3. The germline V gene encodes CDR1 SGDLS and CDR2 YYNGEE. This CDR3 is 14 amino acids long. The CDR3 loop reads CASSRQGPGNTIYF. The CDR3 bases are TGTGCCAGCAGCCGACAGGGACCTGGAAACACCATATATTTT. The whole variable domain, remainder taken from reference TRBV9 and TRBJ1-3, is DSGVTQTPKHLITATGQRVTLRCSPRSGDLSVYWYQQSLDQGLQFLIQYYNGEERAKGNILERFSAQQFPDLHSELNLSSLELGDSALYFCASSRQGPGNTIYFGEGSWLTVV.

For the CDR3, the DNA is TGTGCCAGCAGCCCTGGACTAGCGGGGGTCATTAAGGGTGATGAGCAGTTCTTC. Amino acids: CASSPGLAGVIKGDEQFF. V and J are TRBV3-1 (or the pseudogene TRBV3-2) and TRBJ2-1, with 13 bases fitting TRBD2. V shed 4 bases, J shed 8 bases, and the junction held 14 bases outside the gene matches. This CDR3 contains 18 residues. Germline V gene sequence: CDR1 LGHDT, CDR2 YNNKEL (reference sequence).

J is TRBJ1-5 and V is TRBV6-5, with D uncertain. From germline, CDR1 is MNHEY and CDR2 SVGAGI. V shed 7 bases and J shed 0 bases, with 10 bases lying between them. The CDR3 contains 14 residues. CDR3 bases: TGTGCCAGCATCGGGGATTTTAGCAATCAGCCCCAGCATTTT. This encodes CASIGDFSNQPQHF.

This chain joins TRBV28 and TRBJ1-6; 7 bases match TRBD1. Germline CDR1 and CDR2: MDHEN and SYDVKM. V was pared by 2 bases and J by 9 bases, with 10 bases of the junction left unmatched. The CDR3 covers 16 residues. CDR3 region: CASSLLSGQPFSPLHF. CDR3 in DNA: TGTGCCAGCAGTTTACTCTCGGGACAGCCTTTTTCACCCCTCCACTTT. The variable domain in full, with the rest retrieved from reference TRBV28 and TRBJ1-6, is DVKVTQSSRYLVKRTGEKVFLECVQDMDHENMFWYRQDPGLGLRLIYFSYDVKMKEKGDIPEGYSVSREKKERFSLILESASTNQTSMYLCASSLLSGQPFSPLHFGNGTRLTVT.

The V and J genes are TRBV6-5 and TRBJ2-3, with TRBD1 matching 12 bases. The CDR3 consists of 15 residues. CDR1 is MNHEY and CDR2 is SVGAGI in the germline V gene. J gave up 4 bases and V 6 bases, and 5 bases lay outside the gene matches. The CDR3 DNA is TGTGCCAGCAGACTGGGACAGGGGGCCCCAGATACGCAGTATTTT. Protein: CASRLGQGAPDTQYF.

The CDR3 region has the DNA TGCACCAGCAGCCAAGAGGGACAGGTGCCGAACACTGAAGCTTTCTTT. It specifies CTSSQEGQVPNTEAFF. The gene calls are TRBV1 and TRBJ1-1; TRBD1 is the table's D call, not checked against the DNA. TRBV1 is noted as a pseudogene. The CDR3 spans 16 residues.

In its sample, this clone was seen a few times. V gene TRBV4-3 combines with J gene TRBJ2-3, with D perhaps TRBD1 (5 bases). The CDR3 extends over 15 amino acids. Germline CDR1 reads LGHNA; CDR2 reads YSLEER. V lost 0 bases and J 6 bases, leaving 13 bases between the germline ends. CDR3 amino acids: CASSQDYTNRDTQYF. The CDR3 nucleotides read TGCGCCAGCAGCCAAGATTATACCAACAGGGATACGCAGTATTTT.

This clone appeared a few times. V usage is TRBV18 and J usage is TRBJ2-6; D is undetermined. The CDR3 totals 15 residues. Germline loops: CDR1 KGHSH, CDR2 LQKENI. The V end was cut by 3 bases, the J end by 1 base, with 7 bases between. The CDR3 is CASSPTTSGANVLTF. As DNA, the CDR3 is TGTGCCAGCTCACCTACTACTTCTGGGGCCAACGTCCTGACTTTC.

The chain combines TRBV7-3 with TRBJ2-5; the D gene is possibly TRBD1 (7 bases). This CDR3 contains 13 residues. V was trimmed by 5 bases and J by 3 bases, leaving 10 bases between them. CDR1 and CDR2 (germline): SGHTA, FQGTGA. The CDR3 region has the DNA TGTGCCAGCAGCCGCGGGACAGAAGAGACCCAGTACTTC. Its protein is CASSRGTEETQYF.